The 27 T cell receptor beta chains in this list originate from one sample, sequenced in a study of T cells in Graves' hyperthyroidism and ophthalmopathy. The TCR beta CDR3 regions underwent amplification using RNA transcripts as the source. The primer set for the first-round RT-PCR of the TCR CDR3 was HTBI. One entry per CDR3 protein, called by TCRdb with MiXCR from the multiplex PCR reads. The sample shows about 260,000 distinct CDR3 sequences, around a quarter of them seen only once. Sequenced: blood. Source of these receptors: a man aged 40-55 years with Graves' hyperthyroidism that later progressed to Graves' ophthalmopathy.

Many counts were recorded for this clonotype. The chain uses TRBV6-2 or TRBV6-3 and TRBJ1-1; D ambiguous. Germline CDR1 reads MNHEY; CDR2 reads SVGEGT. The CDR3 length is 10 residues. Trimming stripped 6 bases from V and 7 bases from J, with 6 bases between. The CDR3 region has the DNA TGTGCCAGCAGAGACCGTGAAGCTTTCTTT. Its protein product is CASRDREAFF.

This clonotype was detected ten times or more. J is TRBJ2-5 and V is TRBV11-3; D is unresolved. CDR3 length: 15 amino acids. Germline CDR1 and CDR2: SGHNT and YENEEA. V lost 5 bases to trimming and J lost 5 bases, with 18 bases between them. CDR3: CASSRLESDWETQYF. The CDR3 DNA reads TGTGCCAGCAGCCGTCTAGAGTCTGACTGGGAGACCCAGTACTTC.

In this sample, this clonotype turned up many times. This chain connects TRBV3-1 to TRBJ1-1; no clear D. Trimming shortened V by 10 bases and J by 7 bases, and 10 bases separated the two germline ends. The CDR3 sequence is 10 residues long. Germline CDR1 is LGHDT and CDR2 is YNNKEL (reference sequence). CDR3 sequence (DNA): TGTGCCACCATCGTCGGTGAAGCTTTCTTT. It yields the protein CATIVGEAFF. The entire variable domain, with the rest obtained from reference TRBV3-1 and TRBJ1-1, is as follows: DTAVSQTPKYLVTQMGNDKSIKCEQNLGHDTMYWYKQDSKKFLKIMFSYNNKELIINETVPNRFSPKSPDKAHLNLHINSLELGDSAVYFCATIVGEAFFGQGTRLTVV.

The chain combines TRBV14 with TRBJ1-3; D is undetermined. Germline lookup yields CDR1 SGHDN and CDR2 FVKESK. The CDR3 extends over 21 amino acids. V lost 0 bases and J 0 bases, leaving 24 bases between the germline ends. This chain's CDR3 is CASSQDTINHLTGSSGNTIYF. In DNA form, the CDR3 reads TGTGCCAGCAGCCAAGATACAATCAATCACTTGACCGGGAGCTCTGGAAACACCATATATTTT.

In this sample, this clonotype turned up many times. This CDR3 fails to terminate in the conserved phenylalanine or tryptophan, so it likely reflects a read error. This CDR3 reads CASRATGRNYEQYS. The CDR3 bases are TGTGCCAGCAGAGCGACCGGACGGAATTACGAGCAGTACTCC. V usage is TRBV6-1 and J usage is TRBJ2-7; D is uncertain. Trimming stripped 6 bases from V and 4 bases from J, with 16 bases between. Germline assignment: CDR1 MNHNS and CDR2 SASEGT. The CDR3 runs 14 residues.

At least ten counts were recorded for this clonotype. The V call is TRBV6-1, the J call TRBJ1-2, with D perhaps matching TRBD1 (6 bases). The CDR3 covers 12 residues. The germline V gene has CDR1 MNHNS and CDR2 SASEGT. Trimming shortened V by 6 bases and J by 8 bases, and 13 bases separated the two germline ends. The CDR3 DNA sequence: TGTGCCAGCAGGAAGGACAGTTTGGGCTACACCTTC. It encodes CASRKDSLGYTF.

The table lists this clonotype with many counts. This chain joins TRBV2 and TRBJ2-5, with D perhaps given as TRBD1 or TRBD2 (5 bases each). Germline values: CDR1 SNHLY, CDR2 FYNNEI. The CDR3 runs to 16 residues. The V end lost 2 bases, the J end lost 2 bases, and 15 bases lay between the germline ends. The CDR3 region has the DNA TGTGCCAGCAGTGAACCGCTCCCTGGGGGACAAGAGACCCAGTACTTC. As protein: CASSEPLPGGQETQYF. Complete variable domain (other parts from reference TRBV2 and TRBJ2-5): EPEVTQTPSHQVTQMGQEVILRCVPISNHLYFYWYRQILGQKVEFLVSFYNNEISEKSEIFDDQFSVERPDGSNFTLKIRSTKLEDSAMYFCASSEPLPGGQETQYFGPGTRLLVL.

V is TRBV28 and J is TRBJ2-7; D could derive from TRBD1 or TRBD2 (5 bases each). V lost 5 bases, J lost 3 bases, and 11 bases lay in between. The CDR3 runs 13 residues. Germline CDR1 is MDHEN and CDR2 is SYDVKM. The CDR3 loop is CASSLWDGYEQYF. CDR3 in DNA: TGTGCCAGCAGTCTCTGGGACGGCTACGAGCAGTACTTC.

This clonotype was picked up many times. This rearrangement joins TRBV11-2 to TRBJ2-7; possibly TRBD1 for D (6 bases). This CDR3 is built from 12 residues. CDR1 and CDR2 from the germline V gene are SGHAT and FQNNGV. V was shortened by 10 bases and J by 2 bases, with 12 bases between the two germline ends. In DNA form, the CDR3 reads TGTGCCACCCAGGGGACAACCTACGAGCAGTACTTC. Translating gives CATQGTTYEQYF.

The J gene is TRBJ2-7, the V gene TRBV12-3 or TRBV12-4; 11 bases map to TRBD1. This CDR3 spans 11 amino acids. The V segment lost 8 bases and the J segment 13 bases; nucleotides outside the gene matches: 7. CDR3 sequence (DNA): TGTGCCAGCGGCTGGACAGGGGGCTTCTACTTC. Translating it yields CASGWTGGFYF.

In this sample, this clonotype turned up many times. The V and J genes are TRBV20-1 and TRBJ2-7; tentative D call: TRBD2 (5 bases). The CDR3 consists of 11 residues. The V gene's germline CDR1 is DFQATT and CDR2 SNEGSKA (reference sequence). Trimming took 6 bases from V and 3 from J, leaving 9 bases between them. CDR3 DNA: TGCAGTGCCGTCACTAGCTACGAGCAGTACTTC. This encodes CSAVTSYEQYF.

This clonotype has ten or more counts. J is TRBJ2-7 and V is TRBV6-2 or TRBV6-3; D gene uncertain. Trimming removed 3 bases from V and 6 bases from J, with 9 bases in between. This CDR3 region has 12 residues. CDR1 is MNHEY, CDR2 SVGEGT, per germline. The CDR3 spells CASSYVRAEQYF. The CDR3, as DNA: TGTGCCAGCAGTTATGTGCGCGCCGAGCAGTACTTC.

The chain carries TRBV12-3 or TRBV12-4 and TRBJ1-3; D might be TRBD1 (6 bases). The CDR3 sequence is 15 residues long. V gave up 4 bases and J gave up 0 bases, with 10 bases separating them. CDR3 DNA sequence: TGTGCCAGCAGTTCAGGACAGCACTCTGGAAACACCATATATTTT. Residues: CASSSGQHSGNTIYF.

V is TRBV28 and J is TRBJ1-1, with a tentative D call TRBD1 (5 bases). The length of the CDR3 is 12 residues. Trimming pared 1 base from V and 8 bases from J, leaving 8 bases between. Germline V gives CDR1 MDHEN, CDR2 SYDVKM. In DNA form, the CDR3 reads TGTGCCAGCAGTTTATTCAGGGACGAAGCTTTCTTT. It translates to CASSLFRDEAFF.

V and J are TRBV7-2 and TRBJ1-2; tentatively, D is TRBD1 (5 bases). Between the trimmed V and J ends, which lost 7 bases and 5 bases, there was a span of 14 bases. Germline lookup yields CDR1 SGHTA and CDR2 FQGNSA. The CDR3 runs to 13 residues. CDR3 sequence reads: CASTLDRTYGYTF. The CDR3 nucleotides read TGTGCCAGCACGTTAGACAGAACTTATGGCTACACCTTC. Full variable domain (rest looked up from reference TRBV7-2 and TRBJ1-2): GAGVSQSPSNKVTEKGKDVELRCDPISGHTALYWYRQSLGQGLEFLIYFQGNSAPDKSGLPSDRFSAERTGGSVSTLTIQRTQQEDSAVYLCASTLDRTYGYTFGSGTRLTVV.

This clonotype was observed many times. V is TRBV7-2 and J is TRBJ2-7, with 11 bases fitting TRBD2. This CDR3 is built from 13 residues. V shed 4 bases, J shed 4 bases, and the junction held 0 bases outside the gene matches. Germline V gives CDR1 SGHTA, CDR2 FQGNSA. CDR3 protein: CASSWTSGYEQYF. CDR3 in DNA: TGTGCCAGCAGCTGGACTAGCGGGTACGAGCAGTACTTC.

The chain is built from TRBV6-2 or TRBV6-3 and TRBJ2-5; maybe TRBD1 (5 bases). Between the trimmed V and J ends, which lost 0 bases and 3 bases, there was a span of 8 bases. This CDR3 has 14 amino acids. Germline lookup yields CDR1 MNHEY and CDR2 SVGEGT. Here the CDR3 reads CASSYSTDKETQYF. The CDR3, as DNA: TGTGCCAGCAGTTACTCAACGGACAAAGAGACCCAGTACTTC.

This clonotype came up many times. This chain links TRBV9 with TRBJ1-1, with D tentatively TRBD1 (5 bases). This CDR3 region has 14 residues. Germline V lookup: CDR1 SGDLS, CDR2 YYNGEE. V was cut by 4 bases and J by 0 bases, with 10 bases left in between. In DNA, the CDR3 is TGTGCCAGCAGCTTCGGACACATGAACACTGAAGCTTTCTTT. This encodes CASSFGHMNTEAFF. The full variable domain, with the rest looked up from reference TRBV9 and TRBJ1-1, is DSGVTQTPKHLITATGQRVTLRCSPRSGDLSVYWYQQSLDQGLQFLIQYYNGEERAKGNILERFSAQQFPDLHSELNLSSLELGDSALYFCASSFGHMNTEAFFGQGTRLTVV.

This chain uses TRBV11-2 with TRBJ1-5; D uncertain. Germline V gene data show CDR1 as SGHAT and CDR2 as FQNNGV. V was cut by 0 bases and J by 0 bases, with 6 bases left in between. The CDR3 totals 15 residues. The CDR3 coding sequence is TGTGCCAGCAGCTTAGAAACGTATAGCAATCAGCCCCAGCATTTT. Amino acids: CASSLETYSNQPQHF.

V and J are TRBV20-1 and TRBJ2-7; TRBD2 might be the D (5 bases). V shed 0 bases and J shed 2 bases, with 11 bases lying between them. This CDR3 has 14 amino acids. The germline CDR1 and CDR2 sequences are DFQATT and SNEGSKA (reference sequence). The DNA for the CDR3 is TGCAGTGCTAGAGACCTCGGACTCGCCTACGAGCAGTACTTC. This codes for CSARDLGLAYEQYF.

This clonotype was recorded many times. V usage is TRBV20-1 and J usage is TRBJ2-7, with 9 bases matching TRBD2. With V trimmed by 6 bases and J by 4 bases, 13 bases remained unmatched. Germline CDR1 and CDR2: DFQATT and SNEGSKA (reference sequence). CDR3 size: 15 residues. In DNA, the CDR3 is TGCAGTGCGCACGAGAAGACTAGCGGCCAATACGAGCAGTACTTC. It translates to CSAHEKTSGQYEQYF.

This clonotype was picked up many times. The chain links TRBV20-1 to TRBJ1-1; TRBD1 might be the D (5 bases). Trimming cost V 0 bases and J 4 bases, with 9 bases left between them. Germline CDR1 and CDR2: DFQATT and SNEGSKA (reference sequence). CDR3 length: 13 residues. The DNA of the CDR3 is TGCAGTGCTAGAGATTGGAGGGGCACTGAAGCTTTCTTT. Translated, it gives CSARDWRGTEAFF.

This clonotype has at least ten counts. This chain connects TRBV6-1 to TRBJ1-5; a weak D match, TRBD1 (5 bases). Germline V gene lookup returns CDR1 MNHNS and CDR2 SASEGT. The CDR3 length is 13 residues. Between the trimmed V and J ends, which lost 7 bases and 5 bases, there was a span of 12 bases. The CDR3 sequence is CASMTGPYQPQHF. DNA of the CDR3: TGTGCCAGCATGACGGGACCCTATCAGCCCCAGCATTTT.

The chain couples TRBV30 to TRBJ1-2; TRBD1 is a possible D gene (5 bases). Germline CDR1 is GTSNPN and CDR2 is SVGIG (reference sequence). The CDR3 contains 12 residues. Trimming left V 5 bases short and J 8 bases short, with 15 bases between. The CDR3: CAWDLGAQGYTF. In DNA, the CDR3 is TGTGCCTGGGACCTCGGGGCGCAGGGCTACACCTTC.

This clonotype showed up just once. The chain links TRBV20-1 to TRBJ2-2, with 9 positions matching TRBD1. CDR1 is DFQATT, CDR2 SNEGSKA, per germline (reference sequence). The CDR3 extends over 15 amino acids. V shed 0 bases, J shed 5 bases, and the junction held 4 bases outside the gene matches. In nucleotides, the CDR3 is TGCAGTGCTAGAGAGACAGGGGGATGGACCGGGGAGCTGTTTTTT. Protein product: CSARETGGWTGELFF.

The chain carries TRBV11-2 and TRBJ2-4, with D perhaps assigned TRBD1 or TRBD2 (5 bases each). This CDR3 has 12 residues. Germline CDR1 is SGHAT and CDR2 is FQNNGV. The V end was cut by 4 bases, the J end by 6 bases, with 7 bases between. The CDR3 DNA sequence: TGTGCCAGCAGCTGGGACCGAAACATTCAGTACTTC. This gives the protein CASSWDRNIQYF.

This clonotype has at least ten counts. V is TRBV11-2 and J is TRBJ1-2; the match to TRBD1 covers 8 bases. CDR1 and CDR2 from the germline V gene are SGHAT and FQNNGV. With V trimmed by 0 bases and J by 4 bases, 4 bases remained unmatched. This CDR3 has 15 amino acids. The CDR3 protein is CASSLEAGQAYGYTF. In nucleotides, the CDR3 is TGTGCCAGCAGCTTAGAGGCGGGACAGGCCTATGGCTACACCTTC. Full variable domain (missing parts from reference TRBV11-2 and TRBJ1-2): EAGVAQSPRYKIIEKRQSVAFWCNPISGHATLYWYQQILGQGPKLLIQFQNNGVVDDSQLPKDRFSAERLKGVDSTLKIQPAKLEDSAVYLCASSLEAGQAYGYTFGSGTRLTVV.